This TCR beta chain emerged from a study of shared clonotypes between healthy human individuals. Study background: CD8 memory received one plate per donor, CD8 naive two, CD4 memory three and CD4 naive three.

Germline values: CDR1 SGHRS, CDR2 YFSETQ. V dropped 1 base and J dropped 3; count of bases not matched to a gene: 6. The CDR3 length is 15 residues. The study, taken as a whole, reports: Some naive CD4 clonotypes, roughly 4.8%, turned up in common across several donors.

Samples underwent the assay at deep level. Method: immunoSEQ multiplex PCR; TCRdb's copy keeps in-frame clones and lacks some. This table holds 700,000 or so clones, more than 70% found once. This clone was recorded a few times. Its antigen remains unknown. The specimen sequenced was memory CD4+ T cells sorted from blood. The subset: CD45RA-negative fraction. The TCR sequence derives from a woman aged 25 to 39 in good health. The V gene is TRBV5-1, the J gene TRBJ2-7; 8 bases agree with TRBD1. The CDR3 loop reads CASSLTPGQDYEQYF. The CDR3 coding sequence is TGCGCCAGCAGCTTGACACCGGGACAGGACTACGAGCAGTACTTC.